These 14 T cell receptor beta chains were all obtained from the same sample, sequenced in a study of T cell changes during pregnancy in multiple sclerosis. This table comes from immunoSEQ multiplex PCR, and its TCRdb copy is limited to in-frame clones, with some not included. Of 25,000 to 40,000 clones in the sample, approximately 90% are singletons; the top ten hold about 7.5%. Sequencing used CD8+ T cells from peripheral blood mononuclear cells, obtained before pregnancy. These receptor sequences come from a female donor with multiple sclerosis, enrolled in a pregnancy study.

The chain combines TRBV6-1 with TRBJ1-5; tentatively, D is TRBD1 (6 bases). V lost 1 base, J lost 3 bases, and 13 bases lay in between. There are 16 residues in the CDR3. Germline values: CDR1 MNHNS, CDR2 SASEGT. This CDR3 is CASSEELDSSNQPQHF. In nucleotides, the CDR3 is TGTGCCAGCAGTGAAGAGTTGGACAGCTCCAATCAGCCCCAGCATTTT.

The chain couples TRBV6-5 to TRBJ2-5; D is undetermined. Trimming left V 2 bases short and J 7 bases short, with 5 bases between. The germline V gene has CDR1 MNHEY and CDR2 SVGAGI. There are 11 residues in the CDR3. The CDR3 DNA reads TGTGCCAGCAGTTACGGCGGGACCCAGTACTTC. Translating it yields CASSYGGTQYF.

The V gene is TRBV4-3, the J gene TRBJ2-5; no firm D call. Germline V gene data show CDR1 as LGHNA and CDR2 as YSLEER. The V end lost 1 base, the J end lost 5 bases, and 8 bases lay between the germline ends. This CDR3 contains 13 residues. CDR3 sequence (DNA): TGCGCCAGCAGCCAAGCGAGGTGGGAGACCCAGTACTTC. Protein product: CASSQARWETQYF.

This chain uses TRBV28 with TRBJ1-1; the D gene is possibly TRBD1 (6 bases). Germline loops: CDR1 MDHEN, CDR2 SYDVKM. This CDR3 is 14 amino acids long. V was shortened by 5 bases and J by 6 bases, with 16 bases between the two germline ends. DNA for the CDR3: TGTGCCAGCAGTAACCGACAGGCCCGGGCTGAAGCTTTCTTT. Its protein is CASSNRQARAEAFF.

In nucleotides, the CDR3 is TGTGCCAGCAGTTCCGGGACTAGCGGGATCTCAGATACGCAGTATTTT. Encoded protein: CASSSGTSGISDTQYF. The chain uses TRBV27 and TRBJ2-3, with TRBD2 identical over 13 bases. V lost 4 bases, J lost 4 bases, and 5 bases stayed unmatched. CDR1 is MNHEY, CDR2 SMNVEV, per germline (reference sequence). This CDR3 spans 16 amino acids.

The chain joins TRBV9 to TRBJ2-2; 11 bases agree with TRBD1. The trim removed 4 bases at V and 4 bases at J, leaving 12 bases unmatched. CDR1 is SGDLS, CDR2 YYNGEE, per germline. There are 18 residues in the CDR3. The CDR3 loop is CASSTDPDRGQGTGELFF. CDR3 nucleotide sequence: TGTGCCAGCAGCACCGACCCGGACAGGGGGCAAGGCACCGGGGAGCTGTTTTTT.

The J gene is TRBJ2-6, the V gene TRBV15; D possibly corresponds to TRBD2 (5 bases). This CDR3 spans 10 amino acids. Germline V gene data show CDR1 as LNHNV and CDR2 as YYDKDF (reference sequence). Trimming stripped 4 bases from V and 16 bases from J, with 8 bases between. CDR3 residues: CATSTGILTF. Here the CDR3 DNA reads TGTGCCACCAGCACCGGGATACTGACTTTC.

The gene calls are TRBV30 and TRBJ1-1; the match to TRBD1 covers 7 bases. The CDR3 is made up of 13 amino acids. Unmatched junction bases numbered 5, after V lost 2 bases and J lost 5 bases. Germline assignment: CDR1 GTSNPN and CDR2 SVGIG (reference sequence). CDR3: CAWSQGDGTEAFF. CDR3 in DNA: TGTGCCTGGAGTCAGGGGGATGGGACTGAAGCTTTCTTT.

The chain joins TRBV14 to TRBJ2-1, with 7 bases identical to TRBD2. This CDR3 has 14 residues. The V segment lost 8 bases and the J segment 8 bases; nucleotides outside the gene matches: 12. Germline CDR1 SGHDN, CDR2 FVKESK. The CDR3, as DNA: TGTGCCAGCGCACTGGCCGGGGGAGGGGATGAGCAGTTCTTC. It yields the protein CASALAGGGDEQFF.

The chain combines TRBV4-3 with TRBJ1-2, with TRBD1 matching over 7 bases. The trim removed 0 bases at V and 4 bases at J, leaving 8 bases unmatched. CDR3 size: 16 residues. Germline lookup yields CDR1 LGHNA and CDR2 YSLEER. CDR3 residues: CASSQEIPGQLYGYTF. CDR3 coding DNA: TGCGCCAGCAGCCAAGAGATCCCGGGACAGCTCTATGGCTACACCTTC.

This chain connects TRBV4-3 to TRBJ2-7; 10 nucleotides align to TRBD2. CDR1 is LGHNA and CDR2 is YSLEER in the germline V gene. V shed 0 bases and J 4 bases; nucleotides not matched to a gene: 3. The CDR3 sequence is 15 residues long. The CDR3 loop reads CASSQETSGVYEQYF. The CDR3, as DNA: TGCGCCAGCAGCCAAGAAACTAGCGGGGTTTACGAGCAGTACTTC.

V usage is TRBV4-2 and J usage is TRBJ1-5, with D unclear. The germline gives CDR1 LGHNA, CDR2 YNFKEQ. Trimming removed 1 base at V and 5 bases at J, with 9 bases between. This CDR3 is built from 14 residues. The CDR3 loop is CASSQGSGDQPQHF. CDR3 DNA sequence: TGTGCCAGCAGCCAAGGGTCGGGAGATCAGCCCCAGCATTTT.

In nucleotides, the CDR3 is TGCGCCAGCAGCCAAATTGACCGGGAGGCTGAAGCTTTCTTT. Translating it yields CASSQIDREAEAFF. The chain uses TRBV4-3 and TRBJ1-1, with no clear D. CDR1 and CDR2 (germline): LGHNA, YSLEER. The V and J ends lost 2 bases and 6 bases respectively, with 13 bases between them. The CDR3 is made up of 14 amino acids.

This chain connects TRBV5-1 to TRBJ2-2, with 14 bases fitting TRBD2. Germline trimming cut 2 bases from V and 4 bases from J; bases unmatched to any gene: 10. This CDR3 comprises 19 residues. CDR1 and CDR2 (germline): SGHRS, YFSETQ. DNA of the CDR3: TGCGCCAGCAGCTTTGTAGGACTAGCGGGAGGTCTTAGCACCGGGGAGCTGTTTTTT. Protein: CASSFVGLAGGLSTGELFF.